These T cell receptor beta chains were read from a single sample in a study of T cells in Graves' hyperthyroidism and ophthalmopathy. A single record per CDR3 protein comes from TCRdb applying MiXCR to the multiplex PCR reads. Of 500,000 to 750,000 distinct CDR3 sequences listed, approximately 14% are singletons. The sequenced material came from blood. The receptors shown here come from a woman aged 25-40 years with Graves' hyperthyroidism. The CDR3 runs from the conserved cysteine through the conserved F or W. A D gene is named only where the DNA matches it firmly. Size tells how often a clone was seen (once, few, many) or the class of an expanded clone, and some rows leave it out.

D: TRBD1
size: many
V: TRBV5-5
J: TRBJ2-3
CDR3: CASSWGQGTSTDTQYF
DNA: TGTGCCAGCAGCTGGGGACAGGGCACTAGCACAGATACGCAGTATTTT

D: TRBD2
size: -
V: TRBV4-3
J: TRBJ2-1
CDR3: CASSPGTSGRVHNEQFF
DNA: TGCGCCAGCAGCCCTGGGACTAGCGGGAGGGTGCACAATGAGCAGTTCTTC

D: -
size: few
V: TRBV5-1
J: TRBJ1-2
CDR3: CASSLGGINYGYTF
DNA: TGCGCCAGCAGCTTGGGAGGGATTAACTATGGCTACACCTTC

D: TRBD2
size: few
V: TRBV4-3
J: TRBJ2-1
CDR3: CASSQDGFGGSGYNEQFF
DNA: TGCGCCAGCAGCCAAGACGGTTTTGGCGGGAGCGGCTACAATGAGCAGTTCTTC

D: -
size: many
V: TRBV15
J: TRBJ2-7
CDR3: CATSRVGPYEQYF
DNA: TGTGCCACCAGCAGAGTCGGCCCCTACGAGCAGTACTTC

D: -
size: -
V: TRBV19
J: TRBJ2-1
CDR3: CASTRKGGEQFF
DNA: TGTGCCAGTACTCGTAAGGGGGGTGAGCAGTTCTTC

D: TRBD2
size: many
V: TRBV18
J: TRBJ2-5
CDR3: CASSLGTSGQETQYF
DNA: TGTGCCAGCAGTCTCGGGACTAGCGGACAAGAGACCCAGTACTTC

D: TRBD2
size: many
V: TRBV28
J: TRBJ2-1
CDR3: CASSPAPGLAPNEQFF
DNA: TGTGCCAGCAGTCCAGCACCGGGACTAGCCCCCAATGAGCAGTTCTTC

D: TRBD2
size: -
V: TRBV6-2/TRBV6-3
J: TRBJ2-1
CDR3: CASSPIGLELYNEQFF
DNA: TGTGCCAGCAGCCCCATCGGACTAGAGCTATACAATGAGCAGTTCTTC

D: -
size: many
V: TRBV3-1
J: TRBJ1-1
CDR3: CASSQDFTNTEAFF
DNA: TGTGCCAGCAGCCAAGATTTTACTAACACTGAAGCTTTCTTT

D: -
size: few
V: TRBV3-1
J: TRBJ2-3
CDR3: CASSHQLASTDTQYF
DNA: TGTGCCAGCAGCCACCAACTAGCTAGCACAGATACGCAGTATTTT

D: -
size: many
V: TRBV28
J: TRBJ1-5
CDR3: CASSLSTGRDGQPQHF
DNA: TGTGCCAGCAGTTTGTCCACGGGTAGGGATGGCCAGCCCCAGCATTTT

D: TRBD2
size: few
V: TRBV4-2
J: TRBJ2-1
CDR3: CASSQTSGIMNEQFF
DNA: TGTGCCAGCAGCCAGACTAGCGGGATAATGAATGAGCAGTTCTTC

D: TRBD1
size: few
V: TRBV7-3
J: TRBJ1-5
CDR3: CASSSGTGIYQPQHF
DNA: TGTGCCAGCAGCTCAGGGACAGGGATCTATCAGCCCCAGCATTTT

D: -
size: few
V: TRBV5-1
J: TRBJ2-7
CDR3: CASSLSGVSHEQYF
DNA: TGCGCCAGCAGCTTGTCCGGGGTTTCCCACGAGCAGTACTTC

D: TRBD2
size: -
V: TRBV25-1
J: TRBJ2-5
CDR3: CAGSALAGRTGETQYF
DNA: TGTGCCGGCAGCGCTCTAGCGGGGCGAACGGGGGAGACCCAGTACTTC

D: -
size: many
V: TRBV12-3/TRBV12-4
J: TRBJ2-5
CDR3: CASGYSNQETQYF
DNA: TGTGCCAGCGGCTACAGTAACCAAGAGACCCAGTACTTC